This record looks at one TCR beta chain sequence and its context. CDR1 is MNHEY, CDR2 SVGAGI, per germline. This CDR3 is 15 amino acids long. The sample is drawn from a study of monozygotic twins with inflammatory bowel disease. With eight separate reactions per sample, the authors made cDNA. Reanalyzing the 5' RACE reads, TCRdb keeps one entry per CDR3 protein, without DNA. This table lists 95,000 to 110,000 distinct CDR3 sequences. The TCR was taken from a human donor with ulcerative colitis or Crohn's disease, or a healthy co-twin of an affected twin (not recorded which). The specimen was blood. The chain is built from TRBV6-5 and TRBJ2-3. The CDR3 is CASSYGVIGPDTQYF.